This T cell receptor (beta chain) comes out of a study of cytomegalovirus exposure and HLA in healthy donors. Study-level points and caveats: It was assumed in the presence/absence analyses that sequencing depth was roughly uniform across donors. Immune exposure information available was restricted to CMV serostatus. With high specificity and sensitivity, the classifier reportedly diagnosed cytomegalovirus status.

V lost 6 bases to trimming and J lost 4 bases; unmatched junction nucleotides: 12. Germline V CDR1 and CDR2: SGHVS, FNYEAQ. CDR3 length: 16 amino acids. About this clone: Its specificity is unknown.

Primers included in the PCR were 60 Vbeta and 13 Jbeta primers. Sequencing used immunoSEQ multiplex PCR; TCRdb keeps in-frame clones, though not all of them. This sample has 85,000 to 130,000 clones, with about 79% found just once. What was sequenced was PBMCs. The rearrangement joins TRBV7-6 to TRBJ2-7; 10 bases map to TRBD2. This clonotype originated in a female donor in good health and CMV-seropositive. CDR3: CASSVTSGASSYEQYF. Written as DNA, the CDR3 is TGTGCCAGCAGTGTTACTAGCGGGGCGTCCTCTTACGAGCAGTACTTC.